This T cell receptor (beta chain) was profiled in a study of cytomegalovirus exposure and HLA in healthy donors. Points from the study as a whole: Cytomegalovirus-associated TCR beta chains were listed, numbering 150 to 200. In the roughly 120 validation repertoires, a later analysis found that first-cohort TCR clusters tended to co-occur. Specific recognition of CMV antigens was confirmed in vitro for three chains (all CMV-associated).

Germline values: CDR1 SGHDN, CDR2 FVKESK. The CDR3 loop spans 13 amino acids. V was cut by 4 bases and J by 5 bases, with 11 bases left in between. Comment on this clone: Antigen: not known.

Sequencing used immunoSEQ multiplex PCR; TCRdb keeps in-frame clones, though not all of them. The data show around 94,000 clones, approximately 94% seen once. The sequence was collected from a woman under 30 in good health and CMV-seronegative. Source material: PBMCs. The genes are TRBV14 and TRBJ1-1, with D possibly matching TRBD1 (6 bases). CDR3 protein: CASSRGGHTEAFF. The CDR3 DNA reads TGTGCCAGCAGCCGCGGGGGGCATACTGAAGCTTTCTTT.